This T cell receptor beta chain stems from a study of blood T cells in healthy people across ages. This clonotype was counted at least ten times. The target antigen is unknown. The use of a sample-barcoded 5' primer and a J-beta primer mix characterized a second PCR of about 7 to 12 cycles. Sequencing of every sample gave 3 million or more CDR3-containing paired-end reads. TCRdb re-called the 5' RACE reads through MiXCR, storing one row per CDR3 protein. This sample has some 690,000 distinct CDR3 sequences, with about 20% found just once. The study's findings and limits: TCR beta diversity tracked closely with naive T cell percentage.

Drawn from each donor were around 10 milliliters of peripheral blood. No fewer than 7 million PBMCs went into each sample. The germline gives CDR1 PRHDT, CDR2 FYEKMQ (reference sequence). V shed 4 bases and J shed 0 bases, with 4 bases lying between them. This CDR3 is built from 12 residues. Sequenced material: blood. V and J are TRBV13 and TRBJ2-7, with D uncertain. This TCR derives from a man between 65 and 85 years old in good health. CDR3 residues: CASSYYSYEQYF. For the CDR3, the DNA is TGTGCCAGCAGCTACTACTCCTACGAGCAGTACTTC.